A selection of T cell receptor beta chains follows, all from one sample in a study of technical replicates of blood from a handful of donors. Sequencing used immunoSEQ multiplex PCR; TCRdb keeps in-frame clones, though not all of them. Of around 65,000 clones in the sample, 70% to 90% were seen once. The material sequenced was PBMCs. The receptors come from a human donor in good health. Some clones in this sample may be carry-over from other donors' samples. Each CDR3 is given without its conserved first and last residue.

cdr3_aa	v_call
ASSWTGTGVNSPLH	TRBV7-9
ASSGGGREKLF	TRBV2
ASREAGGEQY	TRBV6-1
ASSVSGGEKLF	TRBV9
ASHPWVAGGADTQY	TRBV27
ASSEPYSPLH	TRBV6-1
ASSLVEGGAYGYT	TRBV7-2
ASSLRVGTEAF	TRBV7-2
ASSLRVPSSGNTIY	TRBV7-2
ASSGKGGHYGYT	TRBV6-1
ASSPRTGYYGYT	TRBV7-2
ASSSRTGMNTEAF	TRBV9
ASSPGQGFGYT	TRBV14
ASSPQRQETQY	TRBV9
ASSRLGDRRTEAF	TRBV19
ASSEARGARVRPNQPQH	TRBV6-1
ARSFKQGALSGANVLT	TRBV5-3
ASSLRTGFSPLH	TRBV5-8
ASSTRTGGNQPQH	TRBV7-2
ASRPTGFGNQPQH	TRBV6-1
ASSLGLAAETQY	TRBV7-9
GLREAYEQY	TRBV21-1
ASSPERVAYEQY	TRBV7-9
ASSGTGIFYEQY	TRBV5-6
ASSLGVLAGKETQY	TRBV13
ASSYRQGATDTQY	TRBV6-5
ASSHTALNTGELF	TRBV4-3
ASSFQGRDDQPQH	TRBV27
ASSSLTSSYEQY	TRBV7-6
ASSQFVIAGPSSGANVLT	TRBV4-1
ASSESSGHQETQY	TRBV2
ASSRQRGYT	TRBV5-6
ASSPAGQGGTDTQY	TRBV9
ASSSLTSGYNEQF	TRBV5-6
ASSRDRNSGNTIY	TRBV19
ASSKIISRGVNEKLF	TRBV7-9
ASSLGGLAGIYNEQF	TRBV11-3
AINTGGLKRTIY	TRBV10-3
ASSPAQPGASGNTIY	TRBV5-1
ASSSGQGPYGYT	TRBV7-9
ASSLGGGVGTGELF	TRBV5-6
ASSTGTGGLNTEAF	TRBV4-3
SAHLRQSTDTQY	TRBV29-1
ASSKQGQTDTQY	TRBV18
ASSWEWTPEGGYT	TRBV5-6
ASTRNGDNEKLF	TRBV5-1
ASSSTRDPHTQY	TRBV7-8
ASRNNREGETQY	TRBV10-2
ASSPGQANTEAF	TRBV18
ASSQASANTGELF	TRBV4-2